This T cell receptor (beta chain) originates from a study of blood T cell repertoires in COVID-19. Whole-study context: Sources were T cells, B-cell-depleted T cells, or PBMCs; the material itself was cDNA or gDNA.

CDR1 is PRHDT, CDR2 FYEKMQ, per germline (reference sequence). V was clipped by 0 bases and J by 4 bases, with 13 bases between them. The CDR3 is 17 residues long. Cohort allocation depended upon clinical history that participants reported. Before being deemed recovered, Cohort 3 donors had two negative PCRs, clearance, or symptom resolution. Sequenced by immunoSEQ multiplex PCR; TCRdb stores in-frame clones only, minus some. The table has 110,000 to 150,000 clones, about four fifths seen once. J is TRBJ2-6 and V is TRBV13, with D possibly TRBD1 on 6 matching bases. Material: PBMCs or T cells enriched from blood (not recorded which). The receptor's source is a man in his fifties who had recovered from COVID-19. CDR3 sequence reads: CASSLGQGARGANVLTF. The CDR3 nucleotides read TGTGCCAGCAGCTTAGGACAGGGTGCTCGAGGGGCCAACGTCCTGACTTTC.